This T cell receptor beta chain was sequenced during a study of siplizumab effects on memory and regulatory T cells. A word on this clone: Its antigen is unknown.

Trimming took off 4 bases at V and 3 bases at J, with 3 bases between the two ends. Germline CDR1 is KGHSH and CDR2 is LQKENI. The CDR3 is made up of 11 amino acids. TCR templates numbering 90,000 to 100,000 were assayed per sample. Assay: immunoSEQ multiplex PCR; the TCRdb copy retains only in-frame clones and omits some. Among 90,000 to 110,000 clones, about 90% were seen once, and the ten largest hold 0.6% to 0.8%. Study-wide results and caveats: To unstimulated subsets, only a minor fraction of alloreactive clones could be mapped. The study found naive T cells seemingly more diverse than memory cells and seemingly major alloresponse contributors.

The J gene is TRBJ2-5, the V gene TRBV18; D uncertain. The sequenced sample was Tregs sorted from blood. The receptor was derived from a human donor in good health. DNA of the CDR3: TGTGCCAGCTCACGAGAAGAGACCCAGTACTTC. Residues: CASSREETQYF.